These 29 T cell receptor beta chains were sequenced from one sample in a study of cytomegalovirus exposure and HLA in healthy donors. PCR amplification relied on 60 Vbeta primers (plus 13 Jbeta primers). Profiled with immunoSEQ multiplex PCR; TCRdb holds only in-frame clones, not every one. The sample holds 160,000 or so clones, approximately 78% seen once. The sequenced sample was PBMCs. The source is a woman between 35 and 50 years old in good health and CMV-seronegative.

This clone was counted a few times. V usage is TRBV5-4 and J usage is TRBJ2-7; tentatively, D is TRBD2 (5 bases). The V and J ends lost 3 bases and 3 bases respectively, with 13 bases between them. Germline V gene data show CDR1 as SGHNT and CDR2 as YYREEE (reference sequence). The CDR3 contains 14 residues. DNA of the CDR3: TGTGCCAGCAGCTCAGACACGGGGATCTACGAGCAGTACTTC. The encoded protein is CASSSDTGIYEQYF.

The chain has TRBV14 and TRBJ2-2, with D possibly matching TRBD1 (6 bases). CDR3 length: 15 residues. V lost 4 bases and J lost 2, with 11 bases in between. Germline-derived CDR1 and CDR2 are SGHDN and FVKESK. The CDR3 here is CASSRQASNTGELFF. The CDR3 DNA reads TGTGCCAGCAGCCGACAGGCCTCAAACACCGGGGAGCTGTTTTTT.

J is TRBJ1-6 and V is TRBV5-1; D not certain. The CDR3 runs 14 residues. The germline CDR1 and CDR2 sequences are SGHRS and YFSETQ. Trimming removed 4 bases from V and 7 bases from J, with 12 bases in between. The CDR3 is CASSMNLNNSPLHF. The CDR3 DNA reads as TGCGCCAGCAGCATGAACCTAAACAATTCACCCCTCCACTTT.

The rearrangement links TRBV18 to TRBJ2-3; D may be TRBD1 (6 bases). Trimming left V 2 bases short and J 2 bases short, with 11 bases between. This CDR3 has 15 amino acids. Germline CDR1 is KGHSH and CDR2 is LQKENI. The CDR3 region has the DNA TGTGCCAGCTCACCAGCCACAGGGATCACAGATACGCAGTATTTT. This codes for CASSPATGITDTQYF.

The chain recombines TRBV18 with TRBJ1-1; D is perhaps TRBD1 (5 bases). Germline V gene sequence: CDR1 KGHSH, CDR2 LQKENI. The CDR3 totals 18 residues. Trimming removed 2 bases at V and 0 bases at J, with 19 bases between. CDR3 nucleotide sequence: TGTGCCAGCTCACCAACGATCAGGAGGGGTTTCATGAACACTGAAGCTTTCTTT. Amino acids: CASSPTIRRGFMNTEAFF.

The chain combines TRBV2 with TRBJ2-1, with D perhaps matching TRBD1 (5 bases). The germline CDR1 and CDR2 sequences are SNHLY and FYNNEI. Trimming removed 5 bases at V and 7 bases at J, with 9 bases between. The CDR3 runs 12 residues. This chain's CDR3 is CASSLQGNEQFF. The DNA of the CDR3 is TGTGCCAGCAGTCTTCAGGGTAATGAGCAGTTCTTC.

The chain couples TRBV5-6 to TRBJ1-6; D remains ambiguous. Trimming pared 1 base from V and 7 bases from J, leaving 18 bases between. CDR3 length: 17 residues. The germline gives CDR1 SGHDT, CDR2 YYEEEE. CDR3 DNA sequence: TGTGCCAGCAGCTTGATTGCGAGTACGGGGAGGAATTCACCCCTCCACTTT. It encodes CASSLIASTGRNSPLHF.

Concerning this clone: Germline is not matched at one junction end, which may reflect a read error. The chain links TRBV19 to TRBJ2-2, with D uncertain. Germline V CDR1 and CDR2: LNHDA, SQIVND (reference sequence). There are 14 residues in the CDR3. Here the CDR3 reads CASSIPSPPTVTVF. CDR3 coding DNA: TGTGCCAGTAGTATTCCATCCCCCCCAACAGTGACGGTTTTT.

V is TRBV5-1 and J is TRBJ2-1, with 12 nucleotides matching TRBD2. The CDR3 sequence is 15 residues long. The ends lost 1 base at V and 9 bases at J; junction bases unmatched: 5. Germline V CDR1 and CDR2: SGHRS, YFSETQ. The CDR3 loop is CASSLYLAGGLEQFF. DNA for the CDR3: TGCGCCAGCAGCTTGTATCTAGCGGGGGGGCTTGAGCAGTTCTTC. Full variable domain (missing parts from reference TRBV5-1 and TRBJ2-1): KAGVTQTPRYLIKTRGQQVTLSCSPISGHRSVSWYQQTPGQGLQFLFEYFSETQRNKGNFPGRFSGRQFSNSRSEMNVSTLELGDSALYLCASSLYLAGGLEQFFGPGTRLTVL.

The chain recombines TRBV15 with TRBJ1-3, with D possibly TRBD1 on 5 matching bases. V lost 0 bases to trimming and J lost 0 bases, with 18 bases between them. Germline V gene data show CDR1 as LNHNV and CDR2 as YYDKDF (reference sequence). The CDR3 is 19 residues long. CDR3 sequence reads: CATSRDRWGVNRSGNTIYF. CDR3 DNA sequence: TGTGCCACCAGCAGAGATAGATGGGGGGTAAACCGCTCTGGAAACACCATATATTTT.

The table lists this clone with a few counts. This chain links TRBV6-1 with TRBJ1-5; 7 bases are shared with TRBD1. Trimming cost V 2 bases and J 3 bases; bases outside gene matches: 10. Germline CDR1 reads MNHNS; CDR2 reads SASEGT. CDR3 length: 17 amino acids. The CDR3 coding sequence is TGTGCCAGCAGTGAAATTCGGGCAGGGGGGATCAATCAGCCCCAGCATTTT. Residues: CASSEIRAGGINQPQHF.

The chain recombines TRBV7-9 with TRBJ2-7; 9 nucleotides agree with TRBD1. This CDR3 has 14 amino acids. V dropped 6 bases and J dropped 0; count of bases not matched to a gene: 3. CDR1 is SEHNR, CDR2 FQNEAQ, per germline (reference sequence). In nucleotides, the CDR3 is TGTGCCAGCAGAGAGACAGGGGGCTCCTACGAGCAGTACTTC. Translation: CASRETGGSYEQYF.

The chain joins TRBV5-6 to TRBJ1-2; 9 bases align to TRBD1. CDR3 length equals 16 residues. In germline, CDR1 is SGHDT, CDR2 YYEEEE. The junction had 8 bases not matched to a gene; V was cut back by 2 bases and J by 3 bases. CDR3 in amino acids: CASSFTQGAYDYGYTF. In nucleotides, the CDR3 is TGTGCCAGCAGCTTTACACAGGGGGCCTACGACTATGGCTACACCTTC.

The chain joins TRBV7-9 to TRBJ1-1; D is possibly TRBD1 (6 bases). V lost 5 bases and J 5 bases, leaving 12 bases between the germline ends. The CDR3 is 13 residues long. Per germline, CDR1 SEHNR and CDR2 FQNEAQ (reference sequence). The CDR3 protein is CASSPEGGTEAFF. CDR3 DNA sequence: TGTGCCAGCAGCCCAGAGGGGGGGACTGAAGCTTTCTTT.

The chain uses TRBV4-1 and TRBJ2-2, with TRBD2 matching over 14 bases. The CDR3 contains 17 residues. J gave up 1 base and V 8 bases, and 6 bases lay outside the gene matches. CDR1 is MGHRA, CDR2 YSYEKL, per germline. This CDR3 is CASSGLAGGLNTGELFF. The CDR3 DNA follows: TGCGCCAGCTCCGGACTAGCGGGGGGACTGAACACCGGGGAGCTGTTTTTT.

This clone came up a few times. The chain is built from TRBV5-4 and TRBJ2-1, with 7 bases that match TRBD1. Germline V CDR1 and CDR2: SGHNT, YYREEE (reference sequence). The ends lost 4 bases at V and 7 bases at J; junction bases unmatched: 2. This CDR3 is 12 amino acids long. The CDR3 coding sequence is TGTGCCAGCAGCGTGGACAGGAATGAGCAGTTCTTC. As protein: CASSVDRNEQFF. The variable domain in full, with the rest retrieved from reference TRBV5-4 and TRBJ2-1, is ETGVTQSPTHLIKTRGQQVTLRCSSQSGHNTVSWYQQALGQGPQFIFQYYREEENGRGNFPPRFSGLQFPNYSSELNVNALELDDSALYLCASSVDRNEQFFGPGTRLTVL.

This chain joins TRBV2 and TRBJ2-7; weak D call: TRBD1 (6 bases). The CDR3 is 19 amino acids. The germline CDR1 and CDR2 sequences are SNHLY and FYNNEI. Trimming shortened V by 5 bases and J by 3 bases, and 29 bases separated the two germline ends. CDR3 loop: CASSPQGINAFPLIYEQYF. The DNA for the CDR3 is TGTGCCAGCAGTCCCCAGGGGATAAATGCCTTTCCTTTAATCTACGAGCAGTACTTC.

This chain joins TRBV7-9 and TRBJ1-6; D uncertain. The CDR3 runs 12 residues. Trimming took off 5 bases at V and 6 bases at J, with 5 bases between the two ends. Looked up from germline, CDR1 is SEHNR and CDR2 is FQNEAQ (reference sequence). The CDR3 sequence: CASSLSNSPLHF. In DNA form, the CDR3 reads TGTGCCAGCAGCCTCTCTAATTCACCCCTCCACTTT.

The chain joins TRBV10-1 to TRBJ1-1, with D possibly being TRBD1 (6 bases). Germline V CDR1 and CDR2: WNHNN, SYGVQD (reference sequence). There are 12 residues in the CDR3. V lost 3 bases and J lost 8, with 10 bases in between. CDR3 region: CASSEPDREAFF. The CDR3 DNA follows: TGCGCCAGCAGTGAACCGGACAGAGAAGCTTTCTTT.

The gene calls are TRBV14 and TRBJ1-2; unclear D gene. The CDR3 spans 13 residues. Between the trimmed V and J ends, which lost 1 base and 8 bases, there was a span of 11 bases. CDR1 and CDR2 from the germline V gene are SGHDN and FVKESK. The CDR3 sequence is CASSQANHGGYTF. The CDR3 DNA sequence: TGTGCCAGCAGCCAAGCAAACCACGGGGGCTACACCTTC.

This chain links TRBV18 with TRBJ1-5; 9 nucleotides agree with TRBD1. The CDR3 runs 14 residues. CDR1 KGHSH and CDR2 LQKENI come from the germline V gene. With V trimmed by 5 bases and J by 6 bases, 5 bases remained unmatched. The CDR3 nucleotides read TGTGCCAGCTCAGACGGGACAGGGTCTCAGCCCCAGCATTTT. Translated: CASSDGTGSQPQHF.

This clone occurred once. This sequence joins TRBV6-5 and TRBJ1-6; 12 bases are a match to TRBD1. Trimming removed 4 bases from V and 13 bases from J; junction bases left unmatched: 5. Germline loops: CDR1 MNHEY, CDR2 SVGAGI. The length of the CDR3 is 14 residues. This chain's CDR3 is CASSWGTGGRPLHF. The DNA of the CDR3 is TGTGCCAGCAGTTGGGGGACAGGGGGCCGGCCCCTCCACTTT.

The rearrangement links TRBV7-9 to TRBJ2-7; 7 bases align to TRBD1. Germline V gives CDR1 SEHNR, CDR2 FQNEAQ (reference sequence). Trimming removed 4 bases from V and 6 bases from J; junction bases left unmatched: 3. This CDR3 spans 12 amino acids. CDR3 coding DNA: TGTGCCAGCAGCTATGACAGGGCCGAGCAGTACTTC. Translation gives CASSYDRAEQYF.

The rearrangement links TRBV2 to TRBJ2-7, with TRBD1 as a possible D gene (5 bases). The CDR3 loop spans 15 amino acids. From germline, CDR1 is SNHLY and CDR2 FYNNEI. V was pared by 5 bases and J by 2 bases, with 16 bases between. The CDR3 is CASSLPGMTTYEQYF. The CDR3 DNA reads TGTGCCAGCAGTTTGCCAGGGATGACGACCTACGAGCAGTACTTC. Filled out from reference TRBV2 and TRBJ2-7, the complete variable domain reads EPEVTQTPSHQVTQMGQEVILRCVPISNHLYFYWYRQILGQKVEFLVSFYNNEISEKSEIFDDQFSVERPDGSNFTLKIRSTKLEDSAMYFCASSLPGMTTYEQYFGPGTRLTVT.

The chain joins TRBV5-6 to TRBJ2-7; D possibly corresponds to TRBD1 (6 bases). This CDR3 region has 13 residues. Germline assignment: CDR1 SGHDT and CDR2 YYEEEE. V was shortened by 4 bases and J by 3 bases, with 11 bases between the two germline ends. The CDR3 protein is CASSRGQLYEQYF. CDR3 DNA sequence: TGTGCCAGCAGCCGCGGACAGCTCTACGAGCAGTACTTC.

On this clone: This specimen includes other DNA sequences encoding the same CDR3. This chain connects TRBV5-1 to TRBJ1-1, with TRBD1 as a possible D gene (5 bases). CDR1 SGHRS and CDR2 YFSETQ come from the germline V gene. This CDR3 spans 12 amino acids. With 0 bases removed from V and 7 bases from J, the gap between germline ends came to 7 bases. The CDR3 nucleotides are TGCGCCAGCAGCTTGGGGCAGGGTGAAGCTTTCTTT. Its translation: CASSLGQGEAFF.

The genes are TRBV2 and TRBJ2-7; D perhaps matches TRBD1 (5 bases). CDR1 is SNHLY and CDR2 is FYNNEI in the germline V gene. Trimming pared 8 bases from V and 6 bases from J, leaving 14 bases between. This CDR3 is 12 amino acids long. The CDR3 sequence: CASGSGFGEQYF. The DNA for the CDR3 is TGTGCCAGCGGATCAGGGTTCGGCGAGCAGTACTTC.

This clone was seen just once. The chain recombines TRBV28 with TRBJ1-4; D is perhaps TRBD1 (5 bases). The CDR3 contains 14 residues. Trimming shortened V by 5 bases and J by 3 bases, and 10 bases separated the two germline ends. CDR1 and CDR2 from the germline V gene are MDHEN and SYDVKM. The CDR3 region is CASSQDKSNEKLFF. The CDR3 region has the DNA TGTGCCAGCAGTCAGGACAAATCTAATGAAAAACTGTTTTTT.

V and J are TRBV6-1 and TRBJ1-1, with TRBD1 identical over 9 bases. Germline lookup yields CDR1 MNHNS and CDR2 SASEGT. CDR3 length: 17 residues. V shed 0 bases and J 5 bases; nucleotides not matched to a gene: 10. The CDR3 nucleotides are TGTGCCAGCAGTGAAGCGACAGGGGGATTCTTAGGGACTGAAGCTTTCTTT. Translated, it gives CASSEATGGFLGTEAFF.